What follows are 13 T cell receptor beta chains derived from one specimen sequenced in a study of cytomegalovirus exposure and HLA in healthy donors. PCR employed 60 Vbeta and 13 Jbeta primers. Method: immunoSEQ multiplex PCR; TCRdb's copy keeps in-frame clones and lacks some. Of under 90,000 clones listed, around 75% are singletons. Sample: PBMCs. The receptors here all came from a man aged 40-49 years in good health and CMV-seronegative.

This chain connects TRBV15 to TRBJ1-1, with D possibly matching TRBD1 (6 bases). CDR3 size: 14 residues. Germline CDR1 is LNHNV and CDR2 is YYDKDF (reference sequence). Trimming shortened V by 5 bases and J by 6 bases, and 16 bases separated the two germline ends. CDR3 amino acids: CATSGGRGRAEAFF. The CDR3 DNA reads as TGTGCCACCAGCGGGGGCAGGGGCCGCGCTGAAGCTTTCTTT.

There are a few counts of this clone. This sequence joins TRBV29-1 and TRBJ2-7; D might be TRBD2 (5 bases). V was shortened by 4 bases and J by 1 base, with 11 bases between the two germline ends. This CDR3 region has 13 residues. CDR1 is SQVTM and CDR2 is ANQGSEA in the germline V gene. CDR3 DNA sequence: TGCAGCGTTGGAGGGAGCCGGTCCTACGAGCAGTACTTC. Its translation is CSVGGSRSYEQYF.

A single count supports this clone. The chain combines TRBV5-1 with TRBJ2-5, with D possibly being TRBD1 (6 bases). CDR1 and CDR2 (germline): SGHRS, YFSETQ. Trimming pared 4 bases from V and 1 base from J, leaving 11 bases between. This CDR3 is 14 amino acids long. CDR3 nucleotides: TGCGCCAGCAGCGCCGGGACAAGCCAAGAGACCCAGTACTTC. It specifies CASSAGTSQETQYF.

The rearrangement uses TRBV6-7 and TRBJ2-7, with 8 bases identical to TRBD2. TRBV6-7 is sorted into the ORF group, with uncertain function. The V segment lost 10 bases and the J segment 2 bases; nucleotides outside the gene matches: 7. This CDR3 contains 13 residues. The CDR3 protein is CAILGGAPYEQYF. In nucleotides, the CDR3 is TGTGCCATCCTCGGGGGGGCTCCCTACGAGCAGTACTTC.

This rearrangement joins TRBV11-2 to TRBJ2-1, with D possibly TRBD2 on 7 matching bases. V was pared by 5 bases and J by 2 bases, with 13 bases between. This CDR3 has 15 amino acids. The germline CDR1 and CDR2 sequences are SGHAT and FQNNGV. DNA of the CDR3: TGTGCCAGCAGCCCGTCGGGGGGCGCCTACAATGAGCAGTTCTTC. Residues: CASSPSGGAYNEQFF.

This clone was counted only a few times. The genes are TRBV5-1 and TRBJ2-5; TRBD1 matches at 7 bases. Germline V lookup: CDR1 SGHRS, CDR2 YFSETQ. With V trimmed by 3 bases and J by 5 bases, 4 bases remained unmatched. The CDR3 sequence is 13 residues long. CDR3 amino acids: CASSSTGLETQYF. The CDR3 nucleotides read TGCGCCAGCAGCTCGACAGGGCTGGAGACCCAGTACTTC.

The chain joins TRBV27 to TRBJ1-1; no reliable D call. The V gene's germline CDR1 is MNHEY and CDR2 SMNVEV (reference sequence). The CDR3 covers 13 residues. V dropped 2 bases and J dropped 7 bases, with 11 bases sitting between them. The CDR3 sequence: CASSLTTGSEAFF. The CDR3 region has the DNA TGTGCCAGCAGTTTAACTACGGGGAGTGAAGCTTTCTTT.

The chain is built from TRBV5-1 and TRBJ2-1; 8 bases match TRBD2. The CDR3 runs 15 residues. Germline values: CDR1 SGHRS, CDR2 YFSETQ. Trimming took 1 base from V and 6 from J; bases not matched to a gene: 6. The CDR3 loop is CASSLRLAGLNEQFF. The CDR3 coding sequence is TGCGCCAGCAGCTTGCGGCTAGCGGGCCTCAATGAGCAGTTCTTC.

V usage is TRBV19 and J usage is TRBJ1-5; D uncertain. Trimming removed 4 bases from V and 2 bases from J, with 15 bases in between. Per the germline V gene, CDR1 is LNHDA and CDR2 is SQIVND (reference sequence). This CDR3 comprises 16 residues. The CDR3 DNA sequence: TGTGCCAGTAGTACAACGGTTGGGAGGGGCAATCAGCCCCAGCATTTT. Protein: CASSTTVGRGNQPQHF.

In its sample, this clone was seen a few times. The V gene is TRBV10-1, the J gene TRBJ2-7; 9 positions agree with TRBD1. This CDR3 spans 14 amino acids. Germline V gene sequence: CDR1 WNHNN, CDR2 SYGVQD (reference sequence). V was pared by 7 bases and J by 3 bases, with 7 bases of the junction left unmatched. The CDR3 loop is CASIQGTGLYEQYF. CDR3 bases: TGCGCCAGCATCCAGGGGACAGGGCTCTACGAGCAGTACTTC.

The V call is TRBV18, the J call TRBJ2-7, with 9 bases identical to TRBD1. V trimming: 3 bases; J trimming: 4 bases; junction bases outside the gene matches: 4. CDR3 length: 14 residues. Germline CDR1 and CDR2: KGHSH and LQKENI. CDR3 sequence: CASSPGQGKYEQYF. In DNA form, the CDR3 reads TGTGCCAGCTCACCCGGACAGGGGAAATACGAGCAGTACTTC.

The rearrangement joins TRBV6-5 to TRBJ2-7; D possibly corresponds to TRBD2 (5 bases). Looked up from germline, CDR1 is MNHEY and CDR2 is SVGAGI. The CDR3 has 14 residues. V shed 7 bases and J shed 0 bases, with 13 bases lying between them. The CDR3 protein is CASTRPGSSYEQYF. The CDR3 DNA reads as TGTGCCAGCACCCGTCCGGGAAGCTCCTACGAGCAGTACTTC.

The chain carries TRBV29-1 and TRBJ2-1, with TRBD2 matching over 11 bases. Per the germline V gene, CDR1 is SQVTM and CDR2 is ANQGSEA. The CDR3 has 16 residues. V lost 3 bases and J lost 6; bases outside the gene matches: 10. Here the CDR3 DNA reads TGCAGCGTTGATGGTTTAGCGGGAGGGTTCGGCAATGAGCAGTTCTTC. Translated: CSVDGLAGGFGNEQFF.